Listed below are T cell receptor beta chains from one sample, sequenced in a study of blood T cell repertoires in COVID-19. Some clones are missing from TCRdb's copy, which holds only in-frame ones; the method was immunoSEQ multiplex PCR. The data hold more than 80,000 clones, with approximately 89% observed a single time. The sample was peripheral blood. These receptor sequences come from a man at least 80 years old with acute or convalescent COVID-19. CDR3s include the opening cysteine and the closing phenylalanine or tryptophan. Each record gives: V gene, J gene, D gene, clone size, CDR3 DNA, CDR3 protein. A D gene is named only where the DNA matches it firmly. Not all rows give a size; the values are once, few, many and, for expanded clones, a class.

v_call: TRBV11-3
j_call: TRBJ2-2
d_call: TRBD2
clone_size: -
cdr3_nt: TGTGCCAGCAGCTTTAGCGGGGGGGTGACCGAGGAGCTGTTTTTT
cdr3_aa: CASSFSGGVTEELFF

v_call: TRBV7-3
j_call: TRBJ2-1
d_call: -
clone_size: -
cdr3_nt: TGTGCCAGCAGCCCGGGGGGCAATAATGAGCAGTTCTTC
cdr3_aa: CASSPGGNNEQFF

v_call: TRBV19
j_call: TRBJ1-2
d_call: -
clone_size: -
cdr3_nt: TGTGCCAGTAGTATAGAAAGCAACTATGGCTACACCTTC
cdr3_aa: CASSIESNYGYTF

v_call: TRBV7-9
j_call: TRBJ1-2
d_call: TRBD1
clone_size: -
cdr3_nt: TGTGCCAGCAGCCCCCAGGGGGGACAAAGTCCCACCTACACCTTC
cdr3_aa: CASSPQGGQSPTYTF

v_call: TRBV18
j_call: TRBJ2-7
d_call: -
clone_size: -
cdr3_nt: TGTGCCAGCTCACACCGAGACAGAGTAACACCCTACGAGCAGTACTTC
cdr3_aa: CASSHRDRVTPYEQYF

v_call: TRBV27
j_call: TRBJ1-2
d_call: -
clone_size: -
cdr3_nt: TGTGCCAGCAGTCCCGACAGGCTCTATGGCTACACCTTC
cdr3_aa: CASSPDRLYGYTF

v_call: TRBV24-1
j_call: TRBJ1-5
d_call: TRBD1
clone_size: -
cdr3_nt: TGTGCCACTCGGCCACAGGGGGCGGATCATCAGCCCCAGCATTTT
cdr3_aa: CATRPQGADHQPQHF

v_call: TRBV19
j_call: TRBJ2-7
d_call: TRBD1
clone_size: -
cdr3_nt: TGTGCCAGTAGTATCGGACAGGGTCTCTACGAGCAGTACTTC
cdr3_aa: CASSIGQGLYEQYF

v_call: TRBV19
j_call: TRBJ1-4
d_call: -
clone_size: -
cdr3_nt: TGTGCCAGTAGTCGGACGGGGAAGGCTTCAACTAATGAAAAACTGTTTTTT
cdr3_aa: CASSRTGKASTNEKLFF

v_call: TRBV18
j_call: TRBJ2-5
d_call: TRBD1
clone_size: -
cdr3_nt: TGTGCCAGCTCACCACAGGACAGGGTGGAGACCCAGTACTTC
cdr3_aa: CASSPQDRVETQYF

v_call: TRBV10-2
j_call: TRBJ1-5
d_call: -
clone_size: -
cdr3_nt: TGCGCCAGCAGCCCAGGGGCTAATCAGCCCCAGCATTTT
cdr3_aa: CASSPGANQPQHF

v_call: TRBV7-9
j_call: TRBJ2-5
d_call: TRBD1
clone_size: -
cdr3_nt: TGTGCCACCGGACAGGGGGAAGAGACCCAGTACTTC
cdr3_aa: CATGQGEETQYF

v_call: TRBV7-2
j_call: TRBJ2-3
d_call: -
clone_size: -
cdr3_nt: TGTGCCAGCAGCTTCAGTCCCGCTCTAGATACGCAGTATTTT
cdr3_aa: CASSFSPALDTQYF

v_call: TRBV30
j_call: TRBJ1-2
d_call: -
clone_size: -
cdr3_nt: TGTGCCTGGAGCAGGGGAACCTATGGCTACACCTTC
cdr3_aa: CAWSRGTYGYTF

v_call: TRBV10-3
j_call: TRBJ1-3
d_call: -
clone_size: -
cdr3_nt: TGTGCCATCAGTGAGTCGAGGACAGCTGGAAACACCATATATTTT
cdr3_aa: CAISESRTAGNTIYF

v_call: TRBV10-3
j_call: TRBJ1-2
d_call: -
clone_size: -
cdr3_nt: TGTGCCATCAGTGATAATATGGGGGCGGATGGCTACACCTTC
cdr3_aa: CAISDNMGADGYTF

v_call: TRBV6-5
j_call: TRBJ2-7
d_call: TRBD2
clone_size: -
cdr3_nt: TGTGCCAGCAGTTACTCGTGGGGCGGGAGGGCCTACGAGCAGTACTTC
cdr3_aa: CASSYSWGGRAYEQYF

v_call: TRBV3-1/TRBV3-2
j_call: TRBJ1-2
d_call: TRBD1
clone_size: -
cdr3_nt: TGTGCCAGCAGCCAGACAGGGGAGGGCTATGGCTACACCTTC
cdr3_aa: CASSQTGEGYGYTF

v_call: TRBV19
j_call: TRBJ2-3
d_call: -
clone_size: -
cdr3_nt: TGTGCCAGTAGTATAATGGGACAAAGGGATACGCAGTATTTT
cdr3_aa: CASSIMGQRDTQYF

v_call: TRBV18
j_call: TRBJ1-1
d_call: -
clone_size: -
cdr3_nt: TGTGCCAGCTCCCAAAGGGGAACTGAAGCTTTCTTT
cdr3_aa: CASSQRGTEAFF

v_call: TRBV25-1
j_call: TRBJ2-7
d_call: -
clone_size: -
cdr3_nt: TGTGCCAGCAGTGAGTCCCCCGTTGCGCCCCTGGAGCAGTACTTC
cdr3_aa: CASSESPVAPLEQYF

v_call: TRBV28
j_call: TRBJ1-1
d_call: -
clone_size: -
cdr3_nt: TGTGCGAGCGGGAGTTCCCGAACTGAAGCTTTCTTT
cdr3_aa: CASGSSRTEAFF

v_call: TRBV30
j_call: TRBJ1-5
d_call: -
clone_size: -
cdr3_nt: TGTGCCTGGAGTCCCCGCGGTCAGCCCCAGCATTTT
cdr3_aa: CAWSPRGQPQHF

v_call: TRBV28
j_call: TRBJ1-1
d_call: TRBD1
clone_size: -
cdr3_nt: TGTGCCAGCAGTTGGGGGACAGAGAACACTGAAGCTTTCTTT
cdr3_aa: CASSWGTENTEAFF

v_call: TRBV4-3
j_call: TRBJ2-1
d_call: -
clone_size: -
cdr3_nt: TGCGCCAGCAGCCAAGTCGCGATCCCGTCCTACAATGAGCAGTTCTTC
cdr3_aa: CASSQVAIPSYNEQFF

v_call: TRBV19
j_call: TRBJ1-1
d_call: -
clone_size: -
cdr3_nt: TGTGCCAGTAGTGCCAGGGGGAACACTGAAGCTTTCTTT
cdr3_aa: CASSARGNTEAFF

v_call: TRBV11-2
j_call: TRBJ1-4
d_call: -
clone_size: -
cdr3_nt: TGTGCCAGCAGCTTACTACAGGGAGGGGGGGATAATGAAAAACTGTTTTTT
cdr3_aa: CASSLLQGGGDNEKLFF

v_call: TRBV10-1
j_call: TRBJ1-2
d_call: -
clone_size: -
cdr3_nt: TGCGCCAGCAGTGAGAACATTAACTATGGCTACACCTTC
cdr3_aa: CASSENINYGYTF

v_call: TRBV5-1
j_call: TRBJ2-1
d_call: TRBD2
clone_size: -
cdr3_nt: TGCGCCAGCAGCTCGAATCGAGCGGGAGGGCCTTACAATGAGCAGTTCTTC
cdr3_aa: CASSSNRAGGPYNEQFF

v_call: TRBV9
j_call: TRBJ2-1
d_call: TRBD2
clone_size: -
cdr3_nt: TGTGCCAGCAGCCCGGGGGGATCCTCCTACAATGAGCAGTTCTTC
cdr3_aa: CASSPGGSSYNEQFF

v_call: TRBV24-1
j_call: TRBJ2-1
d_call: TRBD2
clone_size: -
cdr3_nt: TGTGCCACCAGTGATTTACCGATGACTAGCGGGATTGGCGATGAGCAGTTCTTC
cdr3_aa: CATSDLPMTSGIGDEQFF

v_call: TRBV2
j_call: TRBJ1-5
d_call: -
clone_size: -
cdr3_nt: TGTGCCAGCAGAGAAAGGGGGAGTAGGAGCAATCAGCCCCAGCATTTT
cdr3_aa: CASRERGSRSNQPQHF

v_call: TRBV6-4
j_call: TRBJ1-2
d_call: TRBD1
clone_size: -
cdr3_nt: TGTGCCAGCAGTGTTCAAGGGGGCGCAACATACGGCTACACCTTC
cdr3_aa: CASSVQGGATYGYTF

v_call: TRBV28
j_call: TRBJ1-3
d_call: TRBD1
clone_size: -
cdr3_nt: TGTGCCAGCAGCCCTCCGGGACAGAGCTCTGGAAACACCATATATTTT
cdr3_aa: CASSPPGQSSGNTIYF

v_call: TRBV6-5
j_call: TRBJ1-2
d_call: TRBD1
clone_size: -
cdr3_nt: TGTGCCAGCAGTTACTTAACGGGACAGTCAGGCTACACCTTC
cdr3_aa: CASSYLTGQSGYTF

v_call: TRBV28
j_call: TRBJ1-2
d_call: -
clone_size: -
cdr3_nt: TGTGCCAGCAGGACCCCGGGGGACGCTGGCTACACCTTC
cdr3_aa: CASRTPGDAGYTF

v_call: TRBV28
j_call: TRBJ2-1
d_call: -
clone_size: -
cdr3_nt: TGTGCCAGCAGACACAGCTCCTACAATGAGCAGTTCTTC
cdr3_aa: CASRHSSYNEQFF

v_call: TRBV10-1
j_call: TRBJ1-3
d_call: TRBD1
clone_size: -
cdr3_nt: TGCGCCAGCAGACCCGACAGGGCTGGAAACACCATATATTTT
cdr3_aa: CASRPDRAGNTIYF

v_call: TRBV5-6
j_call: TRBJ1-1
d_call: -
clone_size: -
cdr3_nt: TGTGCCAGCAGCTTAAACAGGGAAGGAGCTTTCTTT
cdr3_aa: CASSLNREGAFF

v_call: TRBV5-1
j_call: TRBJ2-5
d_call: TRBD1
clone_size: -
cdr3_nt: TGCGCCAGCAGCTCCGCGGGGACAGGGGGAGAGACCCAGTACTTC
cdr3_aa: CASSSAGTGGETQYF

v_call: TRBV12-3/TRBV12-4
j_call: TRBJ1-5
d_call: -
clone_size: -
cdr3_nt: TGTGCCAGCAGGTGGGCCGGGGATCAGCCCCAGCATTTT
cdr3_aa: CASRWAGDQPQHF

v_call: TRBV11-2
j_call: TRBJ2-6
d_call: TRBD1
clone_size: -
cdr3_nt: TGTGCCAGCAGCCCAGACAGGGCCGGGGCCAACGTCCTGACTTTC
cdr3_aa: CASSPDRAGANVLTF

v_call: TRBV19
j_call: TRBJ1-5
d_call: -
clone_size: -
cdr3_nt: TGTGCCAGTAGTATTTCCGTCTTTAGCAATCAGCCCCAGCATTTT
cdr3_aa: CASSISVFSNQPQHF

v_call: TRBV5-6
j_call: TRBJ1-2
d_call: -
clone_size: once
cdr3_nt: TGTGCCAGCAGCCGGCGAGGAGAGCACTATGGCTACACCTTC
cdr3_aa: CASSRRGEHYGYTF

v_call: TRBV2
j_call: TRBJ2-7
d_call: TRBD2
clone_size: once
cdr3_nt: TGTGCCAGCATTCTTTCGGCCGGGACTAGCGGGAAGAGCTCCTACGAGCAGTACTTC
cdr3_aa: CASILSAGTSGKSSYEQYF

v_call: TRBV9
j_call: TRBJ1-3
d_call: TRBD1
clone_size: -
cdr3_nt: TGTGCCAGCAGCCCCGGGACAGGGGGCGGGTACACCATATATTTT
cdr3_aa: CASSPGTGGGYTIYF